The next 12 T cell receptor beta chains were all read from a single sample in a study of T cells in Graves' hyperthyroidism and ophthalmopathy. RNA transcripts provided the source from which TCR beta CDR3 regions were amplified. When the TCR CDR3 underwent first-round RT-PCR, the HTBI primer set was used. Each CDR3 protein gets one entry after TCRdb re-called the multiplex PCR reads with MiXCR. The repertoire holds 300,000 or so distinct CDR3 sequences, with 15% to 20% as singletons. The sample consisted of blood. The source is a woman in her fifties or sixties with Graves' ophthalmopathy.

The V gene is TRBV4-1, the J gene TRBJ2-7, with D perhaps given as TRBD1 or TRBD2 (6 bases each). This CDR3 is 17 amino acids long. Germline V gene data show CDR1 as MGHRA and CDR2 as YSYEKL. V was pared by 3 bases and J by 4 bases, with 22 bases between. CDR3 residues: CASSQGLVTGRSYEQYF. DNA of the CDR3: TGCGCCAGCAGCCAGGGTCTCGTCACAGGGAGGTCGTACGAGCAGTACTTC.

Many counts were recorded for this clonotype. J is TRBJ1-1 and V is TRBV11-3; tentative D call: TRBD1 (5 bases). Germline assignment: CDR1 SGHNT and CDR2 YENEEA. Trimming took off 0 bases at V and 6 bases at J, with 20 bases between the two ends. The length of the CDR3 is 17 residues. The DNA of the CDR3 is TGTGCCAGCAGCTTAGACCGCCTCGTTCGCAGGGACTCTGAAGCTTTCTTT. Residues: CASSLDRLVRRDSEAFF.

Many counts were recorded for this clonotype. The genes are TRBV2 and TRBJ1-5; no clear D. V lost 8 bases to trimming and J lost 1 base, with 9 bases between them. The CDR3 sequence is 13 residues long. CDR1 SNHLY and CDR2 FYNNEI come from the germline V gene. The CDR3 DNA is TGTGCCAGCGCCGGGCCAAGCAATCAGCCCCAGCATTTT. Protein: CASAGPSNQPQHF. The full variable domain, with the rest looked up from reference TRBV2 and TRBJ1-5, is EPEVTQTPSHQVTQMGQEVILRCVPISNHLYFYWYRQILGQKVEFLVSFYNNEISEKSEIFDDQFSVERPDGSNFTLKIRSTKLEDSAMYFCASAGPSNQPQHFGDGTRLSIL.

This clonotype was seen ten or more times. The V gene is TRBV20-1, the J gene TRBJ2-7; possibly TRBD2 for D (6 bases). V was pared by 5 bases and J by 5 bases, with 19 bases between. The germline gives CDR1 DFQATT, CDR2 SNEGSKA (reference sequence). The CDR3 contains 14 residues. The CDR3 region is CSAPPKTSSDEQYF. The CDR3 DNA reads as TGCAGTGCTCCCCCGAAGACTAGTTCAGACGAGCAGTACTTC.

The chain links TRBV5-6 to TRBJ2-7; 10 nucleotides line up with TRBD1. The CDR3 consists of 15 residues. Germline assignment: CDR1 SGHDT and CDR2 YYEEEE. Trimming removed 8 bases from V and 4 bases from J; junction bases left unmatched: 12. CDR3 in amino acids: CASSFPGQGIYEQYF. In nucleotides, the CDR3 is TGTGCCAGTAGTTTTCCGGGACAGGGGATTTACGAGCAGTACTTC.

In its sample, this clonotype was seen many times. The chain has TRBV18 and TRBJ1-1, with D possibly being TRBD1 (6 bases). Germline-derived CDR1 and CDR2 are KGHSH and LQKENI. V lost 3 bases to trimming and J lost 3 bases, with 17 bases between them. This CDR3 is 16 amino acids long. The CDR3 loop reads CASSPFTGYRDTEAFF. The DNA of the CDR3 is TGTGCCAGCTCACCCTTTACAGGGTACAGGGACACTGAAGCTTTCTTT.

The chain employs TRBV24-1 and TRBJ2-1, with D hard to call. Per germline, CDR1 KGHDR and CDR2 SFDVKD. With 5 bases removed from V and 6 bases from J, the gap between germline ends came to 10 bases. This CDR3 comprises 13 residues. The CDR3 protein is CATSVAGFNEQFF. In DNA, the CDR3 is TGTGCCACCAGTGTGGCCGGGTTCAATGAGCAGTTCTTC.

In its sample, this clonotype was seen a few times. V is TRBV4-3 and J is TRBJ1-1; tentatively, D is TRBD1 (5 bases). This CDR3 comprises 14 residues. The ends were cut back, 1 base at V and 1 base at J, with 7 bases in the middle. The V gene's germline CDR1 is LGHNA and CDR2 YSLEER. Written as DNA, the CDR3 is TGCGCCAGCAGCCAAGGAGGGGAGAACACTGAAGCTTTCTTT. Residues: CASSQGGENTEAFF.

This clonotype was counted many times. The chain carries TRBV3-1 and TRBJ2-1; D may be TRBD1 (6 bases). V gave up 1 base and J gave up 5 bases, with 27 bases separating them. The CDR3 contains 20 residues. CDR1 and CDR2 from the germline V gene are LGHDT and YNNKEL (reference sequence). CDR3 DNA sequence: TGTGCCAGCAGCCAAGGGGGGCTGGGGGACCCCAGCCGGGCAAACAATGAGCAGTTCTTC. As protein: CASSQGGLGDPSRANNEQFF.

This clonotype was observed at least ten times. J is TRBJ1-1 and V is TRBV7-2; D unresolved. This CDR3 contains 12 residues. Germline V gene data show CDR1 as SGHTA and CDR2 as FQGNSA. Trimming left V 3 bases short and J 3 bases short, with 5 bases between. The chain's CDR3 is CASSFEDTEAFF. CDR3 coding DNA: TGTGCCAGCAGCTTCGAGGACACTGAAGCTTTCTTT.

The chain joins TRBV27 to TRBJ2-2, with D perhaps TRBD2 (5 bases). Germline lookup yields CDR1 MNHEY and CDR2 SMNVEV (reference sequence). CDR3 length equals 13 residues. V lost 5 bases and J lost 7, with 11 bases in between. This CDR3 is CASSASGGGELFF. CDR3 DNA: TGTGCCAGCAGTGCCTCCGGAGGCGGGGAGCTGTTTTTT.

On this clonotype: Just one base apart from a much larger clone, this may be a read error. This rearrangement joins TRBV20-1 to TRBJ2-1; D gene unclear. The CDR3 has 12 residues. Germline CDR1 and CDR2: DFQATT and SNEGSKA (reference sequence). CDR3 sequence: CSARRRGDEQLF. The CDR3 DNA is TGCAGTGCTAGGAGGCGAGGCGATGAGCAGCTCTTC.